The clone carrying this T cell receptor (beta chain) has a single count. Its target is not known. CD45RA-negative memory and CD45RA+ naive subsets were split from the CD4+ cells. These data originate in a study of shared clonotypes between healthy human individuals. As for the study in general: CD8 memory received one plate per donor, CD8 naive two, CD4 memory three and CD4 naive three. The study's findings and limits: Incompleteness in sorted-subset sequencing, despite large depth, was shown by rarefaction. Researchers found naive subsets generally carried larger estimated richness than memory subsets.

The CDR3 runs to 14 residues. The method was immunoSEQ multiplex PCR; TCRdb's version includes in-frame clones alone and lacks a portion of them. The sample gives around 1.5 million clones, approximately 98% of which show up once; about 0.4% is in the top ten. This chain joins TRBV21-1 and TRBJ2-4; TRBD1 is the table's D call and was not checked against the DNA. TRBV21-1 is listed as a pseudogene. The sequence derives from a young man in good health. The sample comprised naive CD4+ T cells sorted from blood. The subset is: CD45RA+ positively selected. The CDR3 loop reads CASTEDRDKNIQYF. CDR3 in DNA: TGTGCCAGCACCGAGGACAGGGACAAAAACATTCAGTACTTC.